These T cell receptor beta chains were read from a single sample in a study of spatial heterogeneity in lung cancer. MiXCR, applied by TCRdb to the 5' RACE reads, yields one record per CDR3 protein. The sample contains over 25,000 distinct CDR3 sequences, about 7.1% of which appear only once. Sequencing used lung tumor tissue, obtained at surgery. These receptors all stem from a male donor with early-stage non-small cell lung cancer. Each CDR3 is given with its conserved first and last residue. D genes are given only for firm matches. Expanded clones are given a class, and other clones once, few, many or no size at all.

>TRBD1|17|many|TRBJ1-6|TRBV4-1
CASSSPSGTGYNSPLHF
TGCGCCAGCAGCTCGCCCTCCGGGACAGGATATAATTCACCCCTCCACTTT
>-|16|many|TRBJ1-6|TRBV28
CASSIPTVSYNSPLHF
TGTGCCAGCAGCATCCCGACAGTCTCCTATAATTCACCCCTCCACTTT
>TRBD1|13|-|TRBJ2-7|TRBV6-1
CASEIGQVYEQYF
TGTGCCAGCGAAATCGGACAGGTGTACGAGCAGTACTTC
>-|13|-|TRBJ1-5|TRBV7-8
CASSLNPYQPQHF
TGTGCCAGCAGCTTAAATCCTTATCAGCCCCAGCATTTT
>-|15|many|TRBJ2-1|TRBV5-1
CASSLRETSYNEQFF
TGCGCCAGCAGCTTGAGGGAGACCTCCTACAATGAGCAGTTCTTC
>-|15|many|TRBJ1-4|TRBV6-2/TRBV6-3
CASSIVLALNEKLFF
TGTGCCAGCAGCATCGTGTTAGCTCTTAATGAAAAACTGTTTTTT
>-|13|-|TRBJ1-1|TRBV7-8
CASSLERRTEAFF
TGTGCCAGCAGCTTAGAAAGGAGGACTGAAGCTTTCTTT
>-|15|-|TRBJ1-1|TRBV4-1
CASSQDFRVNTEAFF
TGCGCCAGCAGCCAAGATTTCAGGGTAAACACTGAAGCTTTCTTT
>-|12|few|TRBJ2-2|TRBV5-1
CASSLFTGELFF
TGCGCCAGCAGCTTGTTTACCGGGGAGCTGTTTTTT
>-|16|few|TRBJ1-1|TRBV9
CASSVAPRGGDTEAFF
TGTGCCAGCAGCGTAGCTCCCAGGGGCGGCGACACTGAAGCTTTCTTT
>TRBD1|16|few|TRBJ1-1|TRBV12-3/TRBV12-4
CASSRGTGLYLPEAFF
TGTGCCAGCAGCCGGGGGACAGGGCTTTATTTACCTGAAGCTTTCTTT
>TRBD1|14|medium-sized|TRBJ2-1|TRBV28
CASRPPWTGGEQFF
TGTGCCAGCAGACCACCTTGGACAGGGGGTGAGCAGTTCTTC
>-|16|-|TRBJ1-1|TRBV7-8
CASSLRVTLLNTEAFF
TGTGCCAGCAGCTTAAGAGTCACCCTCCTGAACACTGAAGCTTTCTTT
>TRBD2|13|medium-sized|TRBJ2-7|TRBV7-9
CASSSPGGYEQYF
TGTGCCAGCAGCTCCCCGGGGGGCTACGAGCAGTACTTC
>-|13|medium-sized|TRBJ2-7|TRBV27
CASRPQGNNEQYF
TGTGCCAGCAGACCCCAGGGTAATAACGAGCAGTACTTC
>-|10|many|TRBJ2-1|TRBV28
CASSFREQFF
TGTGCCAGCAGTTTCCGTGAGCAGTTCTTC
>-|13|many|TRBJ2-5|TRBV6-6
CASSWQAGETQYF
TGTGCCAGCAGTTGGCAGGCGGGCGAGACCCAGTACTTC
>-|15|many|TRBJ2-3|TRBV20-1
CSAISSSGAASTQYF
TGCAGTGCTATTAGTTCGTCGGGGGCGGCCAGCACGCAGTATTTT
>TRBD2|17|many|TRBJ2-1|TRBV18
CASSPPGLAGTYNEQFF
TGTGCCAGCTCACCACCGGGGCTAGCGGGGACCTACAATGAGCAGTTCTTC
>-|13|many|TRBJ1-6|TRBV12-3/TRBV12-4
CASSQGWGSPLHF
TGTGCCAGCAGCCAAGGTTGGGGTTCACCCCTCCACTTT
>-|13|few|TRBJ1-4|TRBV24-1
CATSEPNNEKLFF
TGTGCCACCAGTGAACCGAATAATGAAAAACTGTTTTTT
>TRBD1|16|few|TRBJ2-7|TRBV4-1
CASSQEGGRASYEQYF
TGCGCCAGCAGCCAAGAAGGGGGCAGGGCCTCCTACGAGCAGTACTTC
>-|13|many|TRBJ1-2|TRBV5-1
CASSLAGRYGYTF
TGCGCCAGCAGCTTGGCAGGGCGCTATGGCTACACCTTC
>-|14|many|TRBJ2-5|TRBV6-1
CASSGATIQETQYF
TGTGCCAGCAGTGGGGCGACTATCCAAGAGACCCAGTACTTC
>TRBD1|15|few|TRBJ1-2|TRBV11-2
CASSSRTGGTYGYTF
TGTGCCAGCAGCTCACGGACAGGGGGCACCTATGGCTACACCTTC
>-|13|many|TRBJ1-6|TRBV11-2
CASSGVYDSPLHF
TGTGCCAGCAGCGGAGTGTACGATTCACCCCTCCACTTT
>-|14|few|TRBJ2-7|TRBV29-1
CSVGGTGRTYEQYF
TGCAGCGTAGGCGGTACGGGGAGAACCTACGAGCAGTACTTC
>-|12|many|TRBJ1-2|TRBV20-1
CSAYWDFDGYTF
TGCAGTGCCTACTGGGATTTCGATGGCTACACCTTC
>TRBD1|15|few|TRBJ1-6|TRBV6-1
CASSAEQGVGSPLHF
TGTGCCAGCAGTGCCGAGCAGGGGGTCGGTTCACCCCTCCACTTT
>-|15|many|TRBJ2-1|TRBV12-3/TRBV12-4
CASTTSSAFNNEQFF
TGTGCCAGCACCACGAGCTCGGCGTTTAACAATGAGCAGTTCTTC
>-|12|many|TRBJ2-7|TRBV3-1
CASSQGPYEQYF
TGTGCCAGCAGCCAGGGACCCTACGAGCAGTACTTC
>TRBD2|16|many|TRBJ2-1|TRBV15
CATSRPSGGPLGGQFF
TGTGCCACCAGCAGACCTAGCGGGGGGCCCCTTGGAGGGCAGTTCTTC
>-|12|few|TRBJ2-1|TRBV29-1
CSVGTTNNEQFF
TGCAGCGTTGGTACGACGAACAATGAGCAGTTCTTC
>TRBD1|15|-|TRBJ1-5|TRBV28
CASSRGDRGGQPQHF
TGTGCCAGCAGTCGCGGTGACAGGGGAGGACAGCCCCAGCATTTT
>TRBD1|15|many|TRBJ1-5|TRBV5-1
CASSPDGTGYQPQHF
TGCGCCAGCAGCCCAGATGGGACAGGGTATCAGCCCCAGCATTTT
>TRBD1|17|-|TRBJ2-3|TRBV28
CASTEPDRGFFTDTQYF
TGTGCCAGCACCGAACCCGACAGGGGGTTCTTCACAGATACGCAGTATTTT
>TRBD2|18|many|TRBJ2-3|TRBV29-1
CSVEKEAGGPTSTDTQYF
TGCAGCGTTGAAAAGGAAGCGGGGGGACCTACTAGCACAGATACGCAGTATTTT
>-|13|many|TRBJ1-6|TRBV28
CASSLSEDSPLHF
TGTGCCAGCAGTCTCTCAGAGGATTCACCCCTCCACTTT
>-|16|-|TRBJ2-1|TRBV5-1
CASSSFPGSSYNEQFF
TGCGCCAGCAGCTCCTTCCCGGGGAGCTCCTACAATGAGCAGTTCTTC
>-|17|medium-sized|TRBJ1-2|TRBV28
CASSPRHHRGPDYGYTF
TGTGCCAGCAGCCCCCGCCACCACCGGGGGCCGGACTATGGCTACACCTTC
>-|11|many|TRBJ2-7|TRBV7-9
CASSDTYEQYF
TGTGCCAGCAGCGATACCTACGAGCAGTACTTC
>-|12|-|TRBJ1-5|TRBV20-1
CSTGRYHQPQHF
TGCAGTACGGGACGGTATCATCAGCCCCAGCATTTT
>-|13|many|TRBJ2-7|TRBV5-1
CASSLDGDYEQYF
TGCGCCAGCAGCTTGGACGGAGACTACGAGCAGTACTTC
>-|15|many|TRBJ2-3|TRBV20-1
CSARGGTFPTDTQYF
TGCAGTGCTAGAGGAGGGACTTTCCCCACAGATACGCAGTATTTT
>-|16|many|TRBJ2-4|TRBV7-2
CASSLYWSLAKNIQYF
TGTGCCAGCAGCTTATACTGGTCCTTAGCCAAAAACATTCAGTACTTC
>TRBD1|15|-|TRBJ2-3|TRBV5-1
CASSLMGQVTDTQYF
TGCGCCAGCAGCCTCATGGGACAGGTCACAGATACGCAGTATTTT
>-|15|many|TRBJ2-7|TRBV5-1
CASSLLGTPEGEQYF
TGCGCCAGCAGCTTACTCGGGACTCCAGAGGGTGAGCAGTACTTC
>-|15|many|TRBJ2-1|TRBV15
CATSRDGREYNEQFF
TGTGCCACCAGCAGAGATGGCAGGGAATACAATGAGCAGTTCTTC
>-|13|-|TRBJ2-7|TRBV28
CASSDTATYEQYF
TGTGCCAGCAGTGACACGGCGACTTACGAGCAGTACTTC
>TRBD1|14|many|TRBJ2-1|TRBV2
CASNGQGARNEQFF
TGTGCCAGCAACGGACAGGGGGCAAGGAATGAGCAGTTCTTC
>TRBD1|16|-|TRBJ2-4|TRBV19
CASSMNRGLAKNIQYF
TGTGCCAGTAGTATGAACAGGGGGCTCGCCAAAAACATTCAGTACTTC
>-|12|-|TRBJ2-3|TRBV20-1
CSSRQGTDTQYF
TGCAGCTCCCGGCAGGGGACAGATACGCAGTATTTT
>-|16|many|TRBJ2-1|TRBV7-9
CASSREYDSSYNEQFF
TGTGCCAGCAGTAGAGAGTACGACAGCTCCTACAATGAGCAGTTCTTC
>-|13|many|TRBJ2-4|TRBV19
CASSMQSGNIQYF
TGTGCCAGTAGTATGCAGTCAGGGAACATTCAGTACTTC
>-|14|-|TRBJ2-3|TRBV28
CASGYITDLDTQYF
TGTGCTAGCGGTTACATCACAGACCTAGATACGCAGTATTTT
>TRBD1|15|few|TRBJ2-1|TRBV24-1
CATSRGGQGKSEQFF
TGTGCCACCAGTCGAGGGGGACAGGGTAAGAGTGAGCAGTTCTTC
>-|16|-|TRBJ1-1|TRBV7-2
CASSLRGAAFVTEAFF
TGTGCCAGCAGCTTAAGGGGGGCTGCTTTCGTCACTGAAGCTTTCTTT
>-|15|few|TRBJ1-1|TRBV5-6
CASSTRYSLNTEAFF
TGTGCCAGCAGCACCCGATACAGTTTGAACACTGAAGCTTTCTTT